One and the same sample provided the 20 T cell receptor beta chains below, sequenced in a study of shared clonotypes between healthy human individuals. Only in-frame clones appear in the TCRdb table, and some are missing; sequencing was by immunoSEQ multiplex PCR. The top ten hold roughly 0.06% of the sample, which has about 510,000 clones, 90% to 96% seen once. Sequencing input: naive CD4+ T cells sorted from blood. This sample's subset: CD45RA+ positively selected. The origin of the receptors is a woman aged 25 to 39 in good health.

This chain uses TRBV7-9 with TRBJ2-5; D is uncertain. Trimming took 5 bases from V and 2 from J, leaving 24 bases between them. The CDR3 totals 18 residues. Germline V gene lookup returns CDR1 SEHNR and CDR2 FQNEAQ (reference sequence). Written as DNA, the CDR3 is TGTGCCAGCAGCCCAGATGGCGGACCAGGATACGCACAAGAGACCCAGTACTTC. Translating gives CASSPDGGPGYAQETQYF.

This clone was observed once. Other nucleotide sequences in the sample specify the same CDR3. The rearrangement joins TRBV6-6 to TRBJ2-7, with D hard to call. Between the trimmed V and J ends, which lost 5 bases and 1 base, there was a span of 9 bases. From germline, CDR1 is MNHNY and CDR2 SVGAGI (reference sequence). The CDR3 is 13 amino acids. The CDR3 protein is CASSPTGSYEQYF. The CDR3 DNA reads TGTGCCAGCAGTCCTACCGGTTCCTACGAGCAGTACTTC.

V usage is TRBV7-9 and J usage is TRBJ2-7; TRBD1 matches 12 bases. CDR3 length equals 15 residues. Looked up from germline, CDR1 is SEHNR and CDR2 is FQNEAQ (reference sequence). V shed 5 bases and J 4 bases; nucleotides not matched to a gene: 6. Here the CDR3 DNA reads TGTGCCAGCAGCCAAGGGACAGGGGGCAGGTACGAGCAGTACTTC. Its translation: CASSQGTGGRYEQYF.

The chain uses TRBV7-9 and TRBJ1-1; D is undetermined. Germline CDR1 SEHNR, CDR2 FQNEAQ (reference sequence). Deletions cut 1 base from V and 6 bases from J, with 12 bases between. This CDR3 has 14 amino acids. The CDR3 loop is CASSLVSERPEAFF. CDR3 nucleotide sequence: TGTGCCAGCAGCTTAGTTTCGGAGAGACCTGAAGCTTTCTTT.

The genes are TRBV19 and TRBJ1-1, with TRBD1 identical over 7 bases. Unmatched junction bases numbered 10, after V lost 4 bases and J lost 11 bases. The CDR3 runs to 13 residues. Germline lookup yields CDR1 LNHDA and CDR2 SQIVND (reference sequence). As DNA, the CDR3 is TGTGCCAGTAGTACCCGGGACAGTGGAGAGGCTTTCTTT. This sequence encodes CASSTRDSGEAFF.

The chain employs TRBV6-1 and TRBJ1-5; D may be TRBD1 (6 bases). Germline V gives CDR1 MNHNS, CDR2 SASEGT. The V end was cut by 7 bases, the J end by 8 bases, with 21 bases between. This CDR3 is 15 amino acids long. This CDR3 is CASTLSQGSSKPQHF. The CDR3 DNA reads as TGTGCCAGCACCCTATCTCAGGGGTCCTCTAAGCCCCAGCATTTT.

V usage is TRBV5-1 and J usage is TRBJ2-7; perhaps TRBD1 as D (6 bases). The CDR3 totals 13 residues. The V gene lost 2 bases and the J gene lost 2 bases, with 8 bases spanning the gap. Germline lookup yields CDR1 SGHRS and CDR2 YFSETQ. Written as DNA, the CDR3 is TGCGCCAGCAGCTTCCAGGGGCCCTACGAGCAGTACTTC. Protein sequence: CASSFQGPYEQYF.

This rearrangement joins TRBV13 to TRBJ1-2, with TRBD1 as a possible D gene (6 bases). The CDR3 covers 17 residues. V lost 0 bases to trimming and J lost 7 bases, with 21 bases between them. Germline V gene lookup returns CDR1 PRHDT and CDR2 FYEKMQ (reference sequence). The CDR3 loop is CASSLGRRGTPIGGYTF. The CDR3 coding sequence is TGTGCCAGCAGCTTAGGCCGGAGAGGGACACCGATCGGTGGCTACACCTTC. Looking up the rest from reference TRBV13 and TRBJ1-2 gives the full variable domain: AAGVIQSPRHLIKEKRETATLKCYPIPRHDTVYWYQQGPGQDPQFLISFYEKMQSDKGSIPDRFSAQQFSDYHSELNMSSLELGDSALYFCASSLGRRGTPIGGYTFGSGTRLTVV.

The chain couples TRBV6-5 to TRBJ1-3, with D possibly TRBD1 on 6 matching bases. Per germline, CDR1 MNHEY and CDR2 SVGAGI. V gave up 8 bases and J gave up 3 bases, with 8 bases separating them. The CDR3 contains 12 residues. This chain's CDR3 is CASGQFGNTIYF. CDR3 nucleotide sequence: TGTGCCAGCGGACAGTTTGGAAACACCATATATTTT.

This rearrangement joins TRBV4-2 to TRBJ1-5; D not resolved. CDR1 LGHNA and CDR2 YNFKEQ come from the germline V gene. The CDR3 is 13 residues long. The ends were cut back, 4 bases at V and 0 bases at J, with 4 bases in the middle. CDR3 DNA: TGTGCCAGCAGCCGGATTAGCAATCAGCCCCAGCATTTT. Amino acids: CASSRISNQPQHF.

As to this clone: This same CDR3 is encoded by further DNA sequences in the sample. The chain carries TRBV7-2 and TRBJ2-2, with D possibly matching TRBD1 (5 bases). With 2 bases removed from V and 6 bases from J, the gap between germline ends came to 7 bases. Germline-derived CDR1 and CDR2 are SGHTA and FQGNSA. The CDR3 is made up of 13 amino acids. The chain's CDR3 is CASSLQGAGELFF. CDR3 nucleotide sequence: TGTGCCAGCAGCTTACAGGGCGCCGGGGAGCTGTTTTTT. Combining the CDR3 with reference TRBV7-2 and TRBJ2-2 gives the whole variable domain GAGVSQSPSNKVTEKGKDVELRCDPISGHTALYWYRQSLGQGLEFLIYFQGNSAPDKSGLPSDRFSAERTGGSVSTLTIQRTQQEDSAVYLCASSLQGAGELFFGEGSRLTVL.

V and J are TRBV7-9 and TRBJ2-7; the match to TRBD2 covers 13 bases. This CDR3 contains 16 residues. Germline values: CDR1 SEHNR, CDR2 FQNEAQ (reference sequence). The V and J ends lost 0 bases and 5 bases, in that order; junction bases with no gene match: 4. CDR3 nucleotides: TGTGCCAGCAGCTTAGCGGTACTAGCGGGAGGGGACGAGCAGTACTTC. This encodes CASSLAVLAGGDEQYF.

The chain is built from TRBV10-1 and TRBJ2-7; the D is unclear. The germline V gene has CDR1 WNHNN and CDR2 SYGVQD (reference sequence). V lost 0 bases and J 9 bases, leaving 15 bases between the germline ends. This CDR3 spans 14 amino acids. CDR3 DNA sequence: TGCGCCAGCAGTGAGTCAGCATCATTGATTGGGCAGTACTTC. Translation gives CASSESASLIGQYF.

This clone was observed once. The rearrangement links TRBV18 to TRBJ2-1; tentative D call: TRBD2 (6 bases). The germline gives CDR1 KGHSH, CDR2 LQKENI. This CDR3 region has 15 residues. With 1 base removed from V and 6 bases from J, the gap between germline ends came to 13 bases. CDR3 DNA: TGTGCCAGCTCACCACGGGGCCTAGCGAGCAATGAGCAGTTCTTC. Translating it yields CASSPRGLASNEQFF.

The rearrangement uses TRBV7-6 and TRBJ2-7; weak D call: TRBD2 (5 bases). Germline CDR1 reads SGHVS; CDR2 reads FNYEAQ. This CDR3 is built from 14 residues. The V end lost 5 bases, the J end lost 2 bases, and 13 bases lay between the germline ends. The CDR3 sequence: CASSRSSSAYEQYF. The CDR3 nucleotides read TGTGCCAGCAGCCGCTCTAGCTCGGCCTACGAGCAGTACTTC.

On this clone: The sample holds other DNA sequences that translate to the same CDR3. The chain recombines TRBV27 with TRBJ2-7; D ambiguous. Germline V gives CDR1 MNHEY, CDR2 SMNVEV (reference sequence). The CDR3 spans 11 residues. The V and J ends lost 5 bases and 4 bases respectively, with 6 bases between them. The CDR3 nucleotides are TGTGCCAGCAGTCCCTCTTACGAGCAGTACTTC. This translates into CASSPSYEQYF.

The chain employs TRBV6-6 and TRBJ2-1; tentatively, D is TRBD2 (6 bases). The germline V and J ends were trimmed by 6 bases and 8 bases, with 11 bases remaining between them. Germline V CDR1 and CDR2: MNHNY, SVGAGI (reference sequence). This CDR3 is 12 amino acids long. Written as DNA, the CDR3 is TGTGCCAGCAGAGGAGGGTGGGATGAGCAGTTCTTC. This sequence encodes CASRGGWDEQFF.

V is TRBV11-2 and J is TRBJ1-2; no clear D. CDR3 length: 15 residues. CDR1 is SGHAT, CDR2 FQNNGV, per germline. The V gene lost 0 bases and the J gene lost 7 bases, with 15 bases spanning the gap. The CDR3 reads CASSLDLAGPAGYTF. CDR3 bases: TGTGCCAGCAGCTTAGATCTCGCCGGACCGGCTGGCTACACCTTC.

The CDR3 is CASIAGRVTGELFF. The DNA for the CDR3 is TGTGCCAGTATAGCGGGGAGGGTCACCGGGGAGCTGTTTTTT. The genes are TRBV2 and TRBJ2-2; 8 nucleotides agree with TRBD2. The CDR3 totals 14 residues. Germline CDR1 is SNHLY and CDR2 is FYNNEI. Germline trimming cut 9 bases from V and 4 bases from J; bases unmatched to any gene: 7.

J is TRBJ2-3 and V is TRBV9, with TRBD2 matching 8 bases. Trimming took 0 bases from V and 1 from J; bases not matched to a gene: 10. CDR3 length equals 18 residues. Germline V CDR1 and CDR2: SGDLS, YYNGEE. CDR3 region: CASSVGFGSGTGTDTQYF. In nucleotides, the CDR3 is TGTGCCAGCAGCGTAGGGTTTGGTAGCGGGACTGGCACAGATACGCAGTATTTT.